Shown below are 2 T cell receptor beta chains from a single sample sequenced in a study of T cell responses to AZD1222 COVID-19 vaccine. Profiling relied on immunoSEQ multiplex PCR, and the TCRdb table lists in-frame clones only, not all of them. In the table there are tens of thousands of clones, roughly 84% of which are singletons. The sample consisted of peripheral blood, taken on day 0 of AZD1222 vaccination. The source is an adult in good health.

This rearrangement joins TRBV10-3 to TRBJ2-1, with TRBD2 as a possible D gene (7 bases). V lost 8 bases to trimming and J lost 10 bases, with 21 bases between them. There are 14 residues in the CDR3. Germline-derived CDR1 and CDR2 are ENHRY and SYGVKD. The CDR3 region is CAILGIGGGSEQFF. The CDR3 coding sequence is TGTGCCATCCTGGGTATAGGGGGGGGTAGCGAGCAGTTCTTC.

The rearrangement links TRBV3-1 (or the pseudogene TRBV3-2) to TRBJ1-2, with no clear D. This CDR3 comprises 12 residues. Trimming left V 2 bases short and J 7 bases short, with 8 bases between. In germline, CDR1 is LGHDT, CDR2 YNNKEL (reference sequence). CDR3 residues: CASSQSRTGYTF. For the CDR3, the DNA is TGTGCCAGCAGCCAAAGTAGAACTGGCTACACCTTC.